Each of the 15 T cell receptor beta chains below was sequenced from the same sample in a study of blood T cell repertoires in COVID-19. Measured with immunoSEQ multiplex PCR; TCRdb has only the in-frame clones, and not every one. The sample holds some 300,000 clones, approximately 86% seen once. Input material: peripheral blood. These receptors came from a woman aged 70-85 years with COVID-19, enrolled during active disease.

V usage is TRBV2 and J usage is TRBJ2-1, with TRBD2 matching 8 bases. CDR1 SNHLY and CDR2 FYNNEI come from the germline V gene. The CDR3 runs 15 residues. The V and J ends lost 6 bases and 4 bases, in that order; junction bases with no gene match: 8. CDR3 coding DNA: TGTGCCAGCAGCCCAGACGGGACTAGTTACAATGAGCAGTTCTTC. Protein product: CASSPDGTSYNEQFF.

The V call is TRBV9, the J call TRBJ2-3; D is unclear. The CDR3 sequence is 14 residues long. Germline assignment: CDR1 SGDLS and CDR2 YYNGEE. V was clipped by 1 base and J by 3 bases, with 9 bases between them. CDR3 in amino acids: CASSVFPQTDTQYF. As DNA, the CDR3 is TGTGCCAGCAGCGTATTCCCCCAAACAGATACGCAGTATTTT.

The chain recombines TRBV3-1 (or the pseudogene TRBV3-2) with TRBJ2-6, with 9 bases identical to TRBD2. With V trimmed by 3 bases and J by 4 bases, 7 bases remained unmatched. The CDR3 consists of 17 residues. Germline V gene data show CDR1 as LGHDT and CDR2 as YNNKEL (reference sequence). The CDR3 DNA sequence: TGTGCCAGCAGCCATGCGGGGGGGCATCAAGGGGCCAACGTCCTGACTTTC. Protein sequence: CASSHAGGHQGANVLTF.

The V gene is TRBV30, the J gene TRBJ2-3; 9 nucleotides agree with TRBD2. With V trimmed by 2 bases and J by 6 bases, 12 bases remained unmatched. Germline loops: CDR1 GTSNPN, CDR2 SVGIG (reference sequence). The CDR3 is 16 residues long. The CDR3 bases are TGTGCCTGGAGTCCGGCTAGCGGGGATGCCGCGGATACGCAGTATTTT. Amino acid sequence: CAWSPASGDAADTQYF.

V gene TRBV30 combines with J gene TRBJ1-2; perhaps TRBD1 as D (6 bases). In germline, CDR1 is GTSNPN, CDR2 SVGIG (reference sequence). CDR3 length: 19 amino acids. Trimming pared 0 bases from V and 7 bases from J, leaving 30 bases between. The CDR3 region is CAWSVGGASSARGIRGYTF. The DNA of the CDR3 is TGTGCCTGGAGTGTAGGGGGGGCATCCTCGGCAAGAGGGATTCGTGGCTACACCTTC.

V usage is TRBV6-5 and J usage is TRBJ2-2, with D possibly being TRBD1 (5 bases). The CDR3 runs 16 residues. V lost 3 bases and J lost 5, with 16 bases in between. CDR1 MNHEY and CDR2 SVGAGI come from the germline V gene. The CDR3 here is CASSYQQSQGTGELFF. CDR3 coding DNA: TGTGCCAGCAGTTATCAACAGTCTCAGGGAACCGGGGAGCTGTTTTTT.

The chain recombines TRBV28 with TRBJ1-4; a weak D match, TRBD1 (6 bases). CDR3 length: 13 amino acids. V lost 5 bases, J lost 8 bases, and 12 bases lay in between. CDR1 is MDHEN, CDR2 SYDVKM, per germline. The CDR3 nucleotides are TGTGCCAGCAGTAAGGGACACGAGGAAAAACTGTTTTTT. It translates to CASSKGHEEKLFF.

This clone was seen more than once but under ten times. The chain is built from TRBV5-1 and TRBJ1-4; TRBD1 matches at 7 bases. Germline V CDR1 and CDR2: SGHRS, YFSETQ. Unmatched junction bases numbered 10, after V lost 4 bases and J lost 7 bases. The CDR3 runs 15 residues. CDR3 loop: CASSRTGDTSEKLFF. Here the CDR3 DNA reads TGCGCCAGCAGCAGAACAGGGGATACGAGTGAAAAACTGTTTTTT.

The chain links TRBV9 to TRBJ2-3, with 9 bases fitting TRBD2. In germline, CDR1 is SGDLS, CDR2 YYNGEE. The CDR3 is 15 residues long. Trimming cost V 0 bases and J 6 bases; bases outside gene matches: 5. The CDR3 region has the DNA TGTGCCAGCAGCGTAGAAAGCGGGGGGTGGGATACGCAGTATTTT. It translates to CASSVESGGWDTQYF. Looking up the rest from reference TRBV9 and TRBJ2-3 gives the full variable domain: DSGVTQTPKHLITATGQRVTLRCSPRSGDLSVYWYQQSLDQGLQFLIQYYNGEERAKGNILERFSAQQFPDLHSELNLSSLELGDSALYFCASSVESGGWDTQYFGPGTRLTVL.

This clone was seen once. V and J are TRBV7-9 and TRBJ1-1; weak D call: TRBD1 (5 bases). From germline, CDR1 is SEHNR and CDR2 FQNEAQ (reference sequence). The CDR3 is 17 residues long. V was cut by 10 bases and J by 4 bases, with 28 bases left in between. The CDR3 sequence is CATPPGRDPPIPTEAFF. The CDR3 nucleotides are TGTGCCACGCCCCCCGGGAGGGACCCTCCCATACCCACTGAAGCTTTCTTT.

The chain couples TRBV11-3 to TRBJ2-3; 9 nucleotides line up with TRBD1. Trimming at V came to 4 bases and at J to 5 bases, leaving 4 bases not matched to a gene. The CDR3 totals 14 residues. Germline CDR1 reads SGHNT; CDR2 reads YENEEA. The CDR3 region has the DNA TGTGCCAGCAGCTCCGGGACAGGGAGAGATACGCAGTATTTT. Translation gives CASSSGTGRDTQYF.

A few counts support this clone. V usage is TRBV7-7 and J usage is TRBJ2-5, with TRBD2 identical over 7 bases. After removal of 1 base from V and 3 bases from J, the junction contained 5 bases not matched to a gene. Germline V gene data show CDR1 as SSHAT and CDR2 as FNYEAQ (reference sequence). This CDR3 has 15 residues. DNA for the CDR3: TGTGCCAGCAGCTTAGGGACTAGGAGGGAAGAGACCCAGTACTTC. Its translation is CASSLGTRREETQYF.

The chain recombines TRBV19 with TRBJ2-1, with 9 bases matching TRBD2. There are 15 residues in the CDR3. V was clipped by 5 bases and J by 0 bases; unmatched bases: 2. CDR1 is LNHDA, CDR2 SQIVND, per germline (reference sequence). The CDR3, as DNA: TGTGCCAGTAGTCTAGCGGGGAGCTCCTACAATGAGCAGTTCTTC. Encoded protein: CASSLAGSSYNEQFF.

In this sample, this clone turned up many times. The chain has TRBV21-1 and TRBJ2-2; TRBD1 is taken as the D call from the table, unchecked against the DNA. TRBV21-1 is a pseudogene locus. The CDR3 loop spans 15 amino acids. Here the CDR3 DNA reads TGTGCCAGCAGCAAAGCTACAGAGAACACCGGGGAGCTGTTTTTT. This gives the protein CASSKATENTGELFF.

The chain couples TRBV19 to TRBJ2-5; D is undetermined. The CDR3 is 15 amino acids. V gave up 3 bases and J gave up 2 bases, with 13 bases separating them. Germline V gene data show CDR1 as LNHDA and CDR2 as SQIVND (reference sequence). The CDR3, as DNA: TGTGCCAGTAGTATTAGACATCTCCCTCAAGAGACCCAGTACTTC. Translation gives CASSIRHLPQETQYF.